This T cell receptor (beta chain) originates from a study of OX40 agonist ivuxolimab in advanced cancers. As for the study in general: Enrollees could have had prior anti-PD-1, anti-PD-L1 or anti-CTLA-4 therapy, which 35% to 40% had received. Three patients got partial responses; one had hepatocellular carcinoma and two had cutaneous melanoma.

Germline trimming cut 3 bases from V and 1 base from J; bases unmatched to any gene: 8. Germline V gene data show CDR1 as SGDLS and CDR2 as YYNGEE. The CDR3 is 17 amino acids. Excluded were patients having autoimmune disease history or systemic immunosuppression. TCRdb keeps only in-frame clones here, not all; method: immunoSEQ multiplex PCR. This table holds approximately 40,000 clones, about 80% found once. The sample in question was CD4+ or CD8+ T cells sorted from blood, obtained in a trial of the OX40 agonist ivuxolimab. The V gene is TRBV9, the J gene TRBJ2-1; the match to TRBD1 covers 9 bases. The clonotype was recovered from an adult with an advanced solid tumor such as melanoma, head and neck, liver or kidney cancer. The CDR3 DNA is TGTGCCAGCAGCGCTGGACACAGGGGGCCTTCCTACAATGAGCAGTTCTTC. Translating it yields CASSAGHRGPSYNEQFF.